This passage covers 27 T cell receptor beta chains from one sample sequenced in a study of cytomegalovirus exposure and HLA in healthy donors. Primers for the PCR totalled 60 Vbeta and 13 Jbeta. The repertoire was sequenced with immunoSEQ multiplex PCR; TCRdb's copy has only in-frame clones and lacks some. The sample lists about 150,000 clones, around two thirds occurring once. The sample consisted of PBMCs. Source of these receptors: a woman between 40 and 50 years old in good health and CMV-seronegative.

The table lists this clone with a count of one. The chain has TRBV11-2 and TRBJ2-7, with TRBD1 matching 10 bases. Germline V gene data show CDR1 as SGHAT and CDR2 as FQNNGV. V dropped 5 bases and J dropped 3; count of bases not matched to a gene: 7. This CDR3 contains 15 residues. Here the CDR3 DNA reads TGTGCCAGCAGCACCCGGGACAGGGGTTACTACGAGCAGTACTTC. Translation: CASSTRDRGYYEQYF.

CDR3 sequence reads: CASSPPGTGGTEAFF. Written as DNA, the CDR3 is TGTGCCAGCTCACCACCGGGGACAGGGGGCACTGAAGCTTTCTTT. The chain employs TRBV18 and TRBJ1-1, with TRBD1 identical over 11 bases. Unmatched junction bases numbered 1, after V lost 0 bases and J lost 4 bases. The CDR3 consists of 15 residues. Germline values: CDR1 KGHSH, CDR2 LQKENI. Full variable domain (rest looked up from reference TRBV18 and TRBJ1-1): NAGVMQNPRHLVRRRGQEARLRCSPMKGHSHVYWYRQLPEEGLKFMVYLQKENIIDESGMPKERFSAEFPKEGPSILRIQQVVRGDSAAYFCASSPPGTGGTEAFFGQGTRLTVV.

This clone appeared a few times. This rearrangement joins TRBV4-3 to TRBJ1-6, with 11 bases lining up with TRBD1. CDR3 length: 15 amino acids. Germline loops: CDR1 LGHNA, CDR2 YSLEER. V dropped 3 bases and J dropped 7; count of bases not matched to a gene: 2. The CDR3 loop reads CASSQGDRGNSPLHF. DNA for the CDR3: TGCGCCAGCAGCCAGGGGGACAGGGGGAATTCACCCCTCCACTTT.

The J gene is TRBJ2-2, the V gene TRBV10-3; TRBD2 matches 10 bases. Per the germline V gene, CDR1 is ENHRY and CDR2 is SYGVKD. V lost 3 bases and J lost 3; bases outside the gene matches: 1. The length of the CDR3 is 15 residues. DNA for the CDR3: TGTGCCATCAGTGATGGGACTAGCGACACCGGGGAGCTGTTTTTT. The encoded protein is CAISDGTSDTGELFF.

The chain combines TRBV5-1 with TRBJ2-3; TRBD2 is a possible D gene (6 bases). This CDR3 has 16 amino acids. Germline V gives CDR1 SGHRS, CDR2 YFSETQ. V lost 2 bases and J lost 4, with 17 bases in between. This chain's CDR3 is CASSFTGTRPPDTQYF. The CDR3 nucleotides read TGCGCCAGCAGCTTCACCGGGACTCGCCCCCCAGATACGCAGTATTTT. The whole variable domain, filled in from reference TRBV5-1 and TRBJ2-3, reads KAGVTQTPRYLIKTRGQQVTLSCSPISGHRSVSWYQQTPGQGLQFLFEYFSETQRNKGNFPGRFSGRQFSNSRSEMNVSTLELGDSALYLCASSFTGTRPPDTQYFGPGTRLTVL.

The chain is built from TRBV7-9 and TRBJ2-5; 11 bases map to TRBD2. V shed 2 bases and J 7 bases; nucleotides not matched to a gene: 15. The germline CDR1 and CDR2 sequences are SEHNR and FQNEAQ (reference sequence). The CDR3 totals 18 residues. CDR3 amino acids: CASSLPIRLAGFGATQYF. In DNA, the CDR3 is TGTGCCAGCAGCTTACCAATTAGACTAGCGGGGTTCGGGGCGACCCAGTACTTC.

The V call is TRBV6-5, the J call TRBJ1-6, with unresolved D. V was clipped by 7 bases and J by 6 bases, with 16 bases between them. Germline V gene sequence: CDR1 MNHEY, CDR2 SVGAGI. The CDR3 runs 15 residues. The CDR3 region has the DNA TGTGCCAGCACTCGAGGAGAGGGCCTTAATTCACCCCTCCACTTT. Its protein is CASTRGEGLNSPLHF.

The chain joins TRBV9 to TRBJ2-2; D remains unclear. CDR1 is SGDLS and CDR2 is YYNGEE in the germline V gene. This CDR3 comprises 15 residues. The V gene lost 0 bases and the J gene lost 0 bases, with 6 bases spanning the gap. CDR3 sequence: CASSVETTNTGELFF. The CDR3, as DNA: TGTGCCAGCAGCGTAGAAACAACGAACACCGGGGAGCTGTTTTTT.

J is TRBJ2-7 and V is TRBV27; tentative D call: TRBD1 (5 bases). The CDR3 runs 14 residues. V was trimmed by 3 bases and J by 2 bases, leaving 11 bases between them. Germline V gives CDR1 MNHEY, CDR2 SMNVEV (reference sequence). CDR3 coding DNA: TGTGCCAGCAGTTTCGCAGGGTCCACCTACGAGCAGTACTTC. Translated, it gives CASSFAGSTYEQYF.

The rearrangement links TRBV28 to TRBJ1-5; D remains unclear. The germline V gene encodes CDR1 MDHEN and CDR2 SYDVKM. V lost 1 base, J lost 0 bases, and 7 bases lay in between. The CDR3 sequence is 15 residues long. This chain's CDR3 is CASSLYVGSNQPQHF. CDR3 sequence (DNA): TGTGCCAGCAGTTTATACGTCGGTAGCAATCAGCCCCAGCATTTT.

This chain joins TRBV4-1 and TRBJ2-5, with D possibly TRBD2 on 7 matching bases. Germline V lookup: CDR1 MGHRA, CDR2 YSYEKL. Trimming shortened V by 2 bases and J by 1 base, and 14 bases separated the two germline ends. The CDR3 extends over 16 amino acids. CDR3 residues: CASSQRIGGRQETQYF. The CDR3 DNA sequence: TGCGCCAGCAGCCAAAGGATCGGGGGGCGCCAAGAGACCCAGTACTTC.

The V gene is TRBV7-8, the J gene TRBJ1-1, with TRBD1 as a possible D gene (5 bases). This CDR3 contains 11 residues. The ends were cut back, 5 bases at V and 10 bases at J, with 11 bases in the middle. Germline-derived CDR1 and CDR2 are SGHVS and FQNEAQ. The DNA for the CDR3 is TGTGCCAGCAGCAGCAACCAGGGAGCTTTCTTT. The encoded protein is CASSSNQGAFF.

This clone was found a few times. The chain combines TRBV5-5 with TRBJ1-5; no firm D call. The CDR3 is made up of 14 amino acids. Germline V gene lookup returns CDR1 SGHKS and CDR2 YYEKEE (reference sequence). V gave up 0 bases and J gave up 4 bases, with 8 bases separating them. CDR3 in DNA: TGTGCCAGCAGCTTGGCCTCGGGTAATCAGCCCCAGCATTTT. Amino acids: CASSLASGNQPQHF.

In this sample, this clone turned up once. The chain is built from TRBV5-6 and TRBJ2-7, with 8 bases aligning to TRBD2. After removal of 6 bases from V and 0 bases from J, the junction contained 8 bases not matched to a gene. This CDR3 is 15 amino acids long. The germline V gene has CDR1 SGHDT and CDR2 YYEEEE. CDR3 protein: CASTGRGRGSYEQYF. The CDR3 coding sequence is TGTGCCAGCACCGGGAGGGGGAGGGGCTCCTACGAGCAGTACTTC.

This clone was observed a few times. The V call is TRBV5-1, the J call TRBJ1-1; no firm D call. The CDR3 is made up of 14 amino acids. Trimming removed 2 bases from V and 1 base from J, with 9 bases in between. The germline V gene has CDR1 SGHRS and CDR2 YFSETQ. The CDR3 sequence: CASSFRRGNTEAFF. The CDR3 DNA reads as TGCGCCAGCAGCTTCAGACGGGGGAACACTGAAGCTTTCTTT.

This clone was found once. CDR3 DNA sequence: TGTGCCAGCGTACCGGGGAACCCTAACTATGGCTACACCTTC. It encodes CASVPGNPNYGYTF. The gene calls are TRBV2 and TRBJ1-2; D not certain. The germline V gene has CDR1 SNHLY and CDR2 FYNNEI. The length of the CDR3 is 14 residues. Trimming pared 8 bases from V and 0 bases from J, leaving 13 bases between. The whole variable domain, remainder taken from reference TRBV2 and TRBJ1-2, is EPEVTQTPSHQVTQMGQEVILRCVPISNHLYFYWYRQILGQKVEFLVSFYNNEISEKSEIFDDQFSVERPDGSNFTLKIRSTKLEDSAMYFCASVPGNPNYGYTFGSGTRLTVV.

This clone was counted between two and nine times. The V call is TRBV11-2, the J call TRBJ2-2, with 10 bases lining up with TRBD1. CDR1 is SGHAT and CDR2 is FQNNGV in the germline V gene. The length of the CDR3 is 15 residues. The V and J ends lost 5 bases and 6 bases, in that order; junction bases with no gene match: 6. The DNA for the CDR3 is TGTGCCAGCAGCACGACAGGGGGCGACGCCGGGGAGCTGTTTTTT. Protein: CASSTTGGDAGELFF.

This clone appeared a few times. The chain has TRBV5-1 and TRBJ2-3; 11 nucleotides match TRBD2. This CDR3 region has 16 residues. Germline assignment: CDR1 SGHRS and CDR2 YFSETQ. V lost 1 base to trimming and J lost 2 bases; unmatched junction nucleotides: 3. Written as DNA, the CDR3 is TGCGCCAGCAGCTTGCCTAGCGGGGGGAACACAGATACGCAGTATTTT. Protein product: CASSLPSGGNTDTQYF.

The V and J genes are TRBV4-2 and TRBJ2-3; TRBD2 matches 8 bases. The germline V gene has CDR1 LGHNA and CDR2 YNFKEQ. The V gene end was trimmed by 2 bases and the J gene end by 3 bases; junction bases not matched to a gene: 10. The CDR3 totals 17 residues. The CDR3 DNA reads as TGTGCCAGCAGCCAACAAGATGGGGCGGGGGGTACAGATACGCAGTATTTT. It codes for CASSQQDGAGGTDTQYF.

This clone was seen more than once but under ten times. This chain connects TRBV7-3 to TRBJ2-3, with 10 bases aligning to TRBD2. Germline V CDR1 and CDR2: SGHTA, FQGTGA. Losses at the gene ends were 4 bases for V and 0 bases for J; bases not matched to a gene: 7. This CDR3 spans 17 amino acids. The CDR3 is CASSSTWTSGSTDTQYF. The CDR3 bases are TGTGCCAGCAGCTCCACCTGGACTAGCGGAAGCACAGATACGCAGTATTTT.

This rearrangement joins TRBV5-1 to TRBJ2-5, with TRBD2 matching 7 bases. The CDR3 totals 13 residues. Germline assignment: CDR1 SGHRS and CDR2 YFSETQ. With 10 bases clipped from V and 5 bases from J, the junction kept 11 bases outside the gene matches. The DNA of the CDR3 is TGCGCCTCCCAGGGACTAAAGGGGGAGACCCAGTACTTC. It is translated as CASQGLKGETQYF. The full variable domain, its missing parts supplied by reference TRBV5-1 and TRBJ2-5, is KAGVTQTPRYLIKTRGQQVTLSCSPISGHRSVSWYQQTPGQGLQFLFEYFSETQRNKGNFPGRFSGRQFSNSRSEMNVSTLELGDSALYLCASQGLKGETQYFGPGTRLLVL.

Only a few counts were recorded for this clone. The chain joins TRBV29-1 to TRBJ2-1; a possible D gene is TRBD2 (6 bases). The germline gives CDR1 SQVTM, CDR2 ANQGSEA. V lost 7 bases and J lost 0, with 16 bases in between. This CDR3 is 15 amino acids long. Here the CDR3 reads CSAVGGSSSYNEQFF. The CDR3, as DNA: TGCAGCGCCGTGGGGGGATCGAGCTCCTACAATGAGCAGTTCTTC.

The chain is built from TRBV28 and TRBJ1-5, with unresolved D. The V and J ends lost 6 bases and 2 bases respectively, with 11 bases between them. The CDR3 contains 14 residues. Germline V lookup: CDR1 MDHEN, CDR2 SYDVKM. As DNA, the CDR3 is TGTGCCAGCAGCCCAGCGGACGGCAATCAGCCCCAGCATTTT. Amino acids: CASSPADGNQPQHF. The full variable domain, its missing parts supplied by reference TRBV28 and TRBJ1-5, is DVKVTQSSRYLVKRTGEKVFLECVQDMDHENMFWYRQDPGLGLRLIYFSYDVKMKEKGDIPEGYSVSREKKERFSLILESASTNQTSMYLCASSPADGNQPQHFGDGTRLSIL.

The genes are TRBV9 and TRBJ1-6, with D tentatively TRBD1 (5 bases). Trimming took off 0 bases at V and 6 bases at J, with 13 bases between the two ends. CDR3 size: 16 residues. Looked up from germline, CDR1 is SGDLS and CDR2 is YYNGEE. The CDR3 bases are TGTGCCAGCAGCGTAGGAGGTGGGACTGTTAATTCACCCCTCCACTTT. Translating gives CASSVGGGTVNSPLHF.

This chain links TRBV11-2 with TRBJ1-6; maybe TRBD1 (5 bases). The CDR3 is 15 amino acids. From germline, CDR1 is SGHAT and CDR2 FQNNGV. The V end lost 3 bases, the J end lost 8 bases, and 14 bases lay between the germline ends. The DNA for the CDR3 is TGTGCCAGCAGCTTCGCGGTGGGGGGACATTCACCCCTCCACTTT. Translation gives CASSFAVGGHSPLHF.

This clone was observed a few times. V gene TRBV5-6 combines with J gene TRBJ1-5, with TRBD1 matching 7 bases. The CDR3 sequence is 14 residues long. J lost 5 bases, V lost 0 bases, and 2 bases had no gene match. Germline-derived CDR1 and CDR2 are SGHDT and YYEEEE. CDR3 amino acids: CASSLGQGYQPQHF. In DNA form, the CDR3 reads TGTGCCAGCAGCTTGGGACAGGGATATCAGCCCCAGCATTTT.

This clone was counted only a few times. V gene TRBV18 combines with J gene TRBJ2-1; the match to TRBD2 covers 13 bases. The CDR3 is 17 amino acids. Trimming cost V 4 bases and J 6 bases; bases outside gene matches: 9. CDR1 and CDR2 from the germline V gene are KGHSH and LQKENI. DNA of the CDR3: TGTGCCAGCTCACTCTTCACCGGGACTAGCGGGGCCAATGAGCAGTTCTTC. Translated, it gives CASSLFTGTSGANEQFF.